The 22 T cell receptor beta chains below all came from one sample that was sequenced in a study of cytomegalovirus exposure and HLA in healthy donors. The PCR used 60 Vbeta and 13 Jbeta primers. Produced via immunoSEQ multiplex PCR; TCRdb's table is partial and in-frame only. The table lists about 150,000 clones, 60% to 85% of them singletons, with less than 15% in the top ten. Sequencing used PBMCs. These receptors all stem from a man aged 35 to 55 in good health and CMV-seropositive.

V usage is TRBV19 and J usage is TRBJ2-1; 10 bases match TRBD1. The CDR3 consists of 14 residues. Germline V CDR1 and CDR2: LNHDA, SQIVND (reference sequence). V lost 4 bases, J lost 9 bases, and 6 bases stayed unmatched. The CDR3 here is CASSTGQGMSEQFF. The CDR3 nucleotides read TGTGCCAGTAGTACGGGACAGGGGATGAGTGAGCAGTTCTTC. The full variable domain, rest sourced from reference TRBV19 and TRBJ2-1, is DGGITQSPKYLFRKEGQNVTLSCEQNLNHDAMYWYRQDPGQGLRLIYYSQIVNDFQKGDIAEGYSVSREKKESFPLTVTSAQKNPTAFYLCASSTGQGMSEQFFGPGTRLTVL.

This rearrangement joins TRBV11-2 to TRBJ2-3; D gene uncertain. The CDR3 runs to 15 residues. With 3 bases removed from V and 0 bases from J, the gap between germline ends came to 10 bases. Germline CDR1 and CDR2: SGHAT and FQNNGV. CDR3 sequence (DNA): TGTGCCAGCAGCTTTTTGACATATAGCACAGATACGCAGTATTTT. Encoded protein: CASSFLTYSTDTQYF.

The chain employs TRBV6-6 and TRBJ1-1; D remains unclear. This CDR3 is 13 amino acids long. V was pared by 6 bases and J by 6 bases, with 14 bases between. Germline assignment: CDR1 MNHNY and CDR2 SVGAGI (reference sequence). The DNA of the CDR3 is TGTGCCAGCAGCACACGAGGATCGTCTGAAGCTTTCTTT. This translates into CASSTRGSSEAFF.

This clone was counted between two and nine times. The CDR3, as DNA: TGTGCCAGCAGCTTATCCCCGCTAAGCAACGAGCAGTACTTC. This sequence encodes CASSLSPLSNEQYF. The chain uses TRBV7-9 and TRBJ2-7; no definite D call. The CDR3 consists of 14 residues. Deletions cut 2 bases from V and 5 bases from J, with 13 bases between. CDR1 and CDR2 (germline): SEHNR, FQNEAQ (reference sequence).

As to this clone: This specimen includes other DNA sequences encoding the same CDR3. The chain uses TRBV28 and TRBJ2-3; D not resolved. The V gene's germline CDR1 is MDHEN and CDR2 SYDVKM. V was trimmed by 5 bases and J by 0 bases, leaving 3 bases between them. The CDR3 contains 12 residues. CDR3 amino acids: CASSVSTDTQYF. CDR3 sequence (DNA): TGTGCCAGCAGTGTAAGCACAGATACGCAGTATTTT.

This clone was recorded only once. The DNA for the CDR3 is TGTGCCAGCAGTTTTAGGCGGGACTGGGTCTACGAGCAGTACTTC. Its translation is CASSFRRDWVYEQYF. The chain uses TRBV27 and TRBJ2-7; possibly TRBD2 for D (6 bases). The germline gives CDR1 MNHEY, CDR2 SMNVEV (reference sequence). This CDR3 has 15 amino acids. The V end was cut by 3 bases, the J end by 3 bases, with 15 bases between.

This clone was seen just once. The V gene is TRBV28, the J gene TRBJ2-7; TRBD2 agrees at 13 bases. The CDR3 is 17 residues long. J was trimmed by 2 bases and V by 3 bases; bases with no gene match: 7. The germline V gene encodes CDR1 MDHEN and CDR2 SYDVKM. The CDR3 nucleotides read TGTGCCAGCAGTTTGCCCCCTGGGACTAGCGGGGCCTACGAGCAGTACTTC. It translates to CASSLPPGTSGAYEQYF.

This chain connects TRBV5-6 to TRBJ2-3, with 8 bases lining up with TRBD2. V lost 0 bases to trimming and J lost 3 bases; unmatched junction nucleotides: 0. This CDR3 has 14 amino acids. The germline V gene encodes CDR1 SGHDT and CDR2 YYEEEE. CDR3 region: CASSLGLATDTQYF. The CDR3 DNA reads TGTGCCAGCAGCTTGGGACTAGCGACAGATACGCAGTATTTT.

This sequence joins TRBV5-1 and TRBJ1-1; D is undetermined. CDR3 length: 13 residues. Germline loops: CDR1 SGHRS, CDR2 YFSETQ. V was clipped by 1 base and J by 7 bases, with 11 bases between them. The CDR3 here is CASSLQAQNEAFF. The CDR3 DNA is TGCGCCAGCAGCTTGCAGGCCCAGAATGAAGCTTTCTTT.

The rearrangement links TRBV28 to TRBJ2-7; D gene unclear. Germline lookup yields CDR1 MDHEN and CDR2 SYDVKM. Trimming removed 6 bases from V and 11 bases from J, with 23 bases in between. The length of the CDR3 is 14 residues. The CDR3 sequence: CASSRQGRSADEYF. CDR3 coding DNA: TGTGCCAGCAGCCGCCAAGGTCGGAGCGCGGATGAGTACTTC.

The rearrangement uses TRBV4-1 and TRBJ2-5; 15 bases fit TRBD2. The CDR3 has 17 amino acids. The trim removed 4 bases at V and 5 bases at J, leaving 8 bases unmatched. Per the germline V gene, CDR1 is MGHRA and CDR2 is YSYEKL. The CDR3 region is CASSLGLAGGPRETQYF. CDR3 in DNA: TGCGCCAGCAGCCTAGGACTAGCGGGAGGGCCTAGGGAGACCCAGTACTTC.

This clone occurred a few times. The V call is TRBV11-2, the J call TRBJ2-5, with D maybe TRBD2 (6 bases). Trimming left V 5 bases short and J 9 bases short, with 22 bases between. The CDR3 consists of 15 residues. Germline V CDR1 and CDR2: SGHAT, FQNNGV. The CDR3, as DNA: TGTGCCAGCAGCCCTCAAGGACTGTCCGGGGAGGCCCAGTACTTC. Encoded protein: CASSPQGLSGEAQYF.

This clone has a handful of counts. The chain links TRBV5-1 to TRBJ2-5; the match to TRBD2 covers 11 bases. Germline V CDR1 and CDR2: SGHRS, YFSETQ. This CDR3 is 16 amino acids long. The J segment lost 3 bases and the V segment lost 4 bases, leaving 8 bases of the junction unmatched. The CDR3 nucleotides are TGCGCCAGCAGCCCGGGACTAGCGGCGAGGGAAGAGACCCAGTACTTC. Translating gives CASSPGLAAREETQYF.

The chain couples TRBV4-2 to TRBJ2-4, with D uncertain. CDR3 size: 16 residues. CDR1 LGHNA and CDR2 YNFKEQ come from the germline V gene. The V end lost 1 base, the J end lost 6 bases, and 16 bases lay between the germline ends. The CDR3 DNA follows: TGTGCCAGCAGCCAAGTAACGGTCAACAGCCTAAACATTCAGTACTTC. Amino acid sequence: CASSQVTVNSLNIQYF.

In DNA form, the CDR3 reads TGTGCCAGCATGACTGACACAGATACGCAGTATTTT. The encoded protein is CASMTDTDTQYF. The rearrangement uses TRBV2 and TRBJ2-3; no firm D call. Germline lookup yields CDR1 SNHLY and CDR2 FYNNEI. V was trimmed by 7 bases and J by 2 bases, leaving 7 bases between them. The CDR3 runs to 12 residues.

The CDR3 loop reads CASSATGVDTQYF. DNA for the CDR3: TGTGCCAGCAGCGCGACAGGGGTGGATACGCAGTATTTT. The chain combines TRBV11-3 with TRBJ2-3; 8 bases agree with TRBD1. Germline trimming cut 5 bases from V and 6 bases from J; bases unmatched to any gene: 4. The CDR3 is made up of 13 amino acids. Germline V gene data show CDR1 as SGHNT and CDR2 as YENEEA.

V is TRBV4-3 and J is TRBJ2-7; 9 positions agree with TRBD2. Germline V CDR1 and CDR2: LGHNA, YSLEER. The trim removed 1 base at V and 1 base at J, leaving 2 bases unmatched. The CDR3 has 15 residues. The CDR3: CASSQVLAGSYEQYF. The CDR3 DNA is TGCGCCAGCAGCCAAGTTCTAGCGGGGTCCTACGAGCAGTACTTC.

The chain joins TRBV27 to TRBJ2-7; D remains ambiguous. Germline CDR1 reads MNHEY; CDR2 reads SMNVEV (reference sequence). The CDR3 spans 15 residues. Trimming stripped 2 bases from V and 2 bases from J, with 13 bases between. CDR3 coding DNA: TGTGCCAGCAGTTTACAGGAAGGCGCAACCTACGAGCAGTACTTC. Protein: CASSLQEGATYEQYF.

The chain uses TRBV19 and TRBJ2-3; weak D call: TRBD1 (6 bases). This CDR3 has 16 residues. The germline gives CDR1 LNHDA, CDR2 SQIVND (reference sequence). V shed 1 base and J shed 7 bases, with 18 bases lying between them. CDR3 amino acids: CASSIAGQTSTHTQYF. The CDR3 DNA reads TGTGCCAGTAGTATAGCCGGACAGACATCGACGCATACGCAGTATTTT.

The chain carries TRBV5-4 and TRBJ2-1; 11 bases line up with TRBD2. The germline V gene has CDR1 SGHNT and CDR2 YYREEE (reference sequence). After removal of 4 bases from V and 9 bases from J, the junction contained 15 bases not matched to a gene. The CDR3 sequence is 17 residues long. CDR3 DNA sequence: TGTGCCAGCAGCCCATCTCTACTAGCGGGAGAAAGGGTTGAGCAGTTCTTC. Translated, it gives CASSPSLLAGERVEQFF.

The chain is built from TRBV6-1 and TRBJ1-1; TRBD1 matches at 7 bases. This CDR3 is built from 13 residues. Germline CDR1 MNHNS, CDR2 SASEGT. After removal of 6 bases from V and 5 bases from J, the junction contained 6 bases not matched to a gene. DNA of the CDR3: TGTGCCAGCAGCCCGACAGGGTATACTGAAGCTTTCTTT. This encodes CASSPTGYTEAFF.

The chain combines TRBV5-1 with TRBJ1-1, with D uncertain. The CDR3 totals 16 residues. Germline CDR1 reads SGHRS; CDR2 reads YFSETQ. V was clipped by 0 bases and J by 0 bases, with 12 bases between them. The CDR3 reads CASSLEALSMNTEAFF. The CDR3 nucleotides are TGCGCCAGCAGCTTGGAAGCGCTATCGATGAACACTGAAGCTTTCTTT.